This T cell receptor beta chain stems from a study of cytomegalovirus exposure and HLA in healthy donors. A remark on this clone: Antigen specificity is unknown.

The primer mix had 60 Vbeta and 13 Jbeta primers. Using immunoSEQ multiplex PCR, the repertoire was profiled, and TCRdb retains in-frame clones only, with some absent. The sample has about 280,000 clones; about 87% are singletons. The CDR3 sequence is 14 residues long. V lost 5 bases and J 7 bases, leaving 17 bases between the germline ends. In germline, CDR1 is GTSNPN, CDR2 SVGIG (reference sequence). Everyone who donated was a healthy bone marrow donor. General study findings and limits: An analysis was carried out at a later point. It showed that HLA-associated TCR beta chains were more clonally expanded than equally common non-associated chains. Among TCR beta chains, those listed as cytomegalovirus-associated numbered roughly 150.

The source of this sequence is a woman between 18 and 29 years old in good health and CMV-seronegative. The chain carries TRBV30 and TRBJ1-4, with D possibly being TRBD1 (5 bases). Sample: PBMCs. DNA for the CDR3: TGTGCCTGGCCTTCCTCCTCAGGGATTGAAAAACTGTTTTTT. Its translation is CAWPSSSGIEKLFF.